This TCR beta chain comes out of a study of T cell repertoires in cytomegalovirus infection. V was pared by 9 bases and J by 2 bases, with 7 bases of the junction left unmatched. The CDR3 totals 13 residues. CDR1 and CDR2 (germline): MDHEN, SYDVKM. TCRdb independently ran MiXCR on the reads; one entry per CDR3 protein. The sample has about 740,000 distinct CDR3 sequences; less than 40% are singletons. The sample taken for sequencing was PBMCs. This chain links TRBV28 with TRBJ2-7; 7 bases are a match to TRBD2. The clonotype originates from a human donor in good health (CMV status not recorded). Some clones in this sample may be carry-over from other donors' samples. The CDR3 is CASAGDSTYEQYF. DNA of the CDR3: TGTGCCAGTGCGGGAGATTCGACCTACGAGCAGTACTTC.